Below, 7 T cell receptor beta chains from the same sample are listed, as sequenced in a study of control samples from healthy donors and cancer patients. Data came from immunoSEQ multiplex PCR; TCRdb stores just in-frame clones and leaves some out. Among around 100,000 clones listed, about nine tenths were seen once. The sequencing sample was made of blood. These receptors were obtained from a woman between 18 and 29 years old in good health.

The CDR3 nucleotides read TGTGCCAGTAGTCCCTGGCGCGCCGAGACTGAAGCTTTCTTT. Protein product: CASSPWRAETEAFF. V usage is TRBV19 and J usage is TRBJ1-1, with D unclear. The CDR3 runs to 14 residues. Per the germline V gene, CDR1 is LNHDA and CDR2 is SQIVND (reference sequence). Trimming removed 5 bases at V and 5 bases at J, with 15 bases between.

The gene calls are TRBV21-1 and TRBJ2-1. TRBV21-1 is a pseudogene locus. The CDR3 consists of 16 residues. Here the CDR3 DNA reads TGTGCCAGCAGCAAAGCGCTACGGGGCTGCGGCAATGAGCAGTTCTTC. This codes for CASSKALRGCGNEQFF.

The chain couples TRBV6-6 to TRBJ1-2, with D uncertain. Germline loops: CDR1 MNHNY, CDR2 SVGAGI (reference sequence). Trimming pared 6 bases from V and 8 bases from J, leaving 13 bases between. The CDR3 is 12 residues long. This chain's CDR3 is CASRPGEAGYTF. Here the CDR3 DNA reads TGTGCCAGCAGACCCGGAGAAGCCGGCTACACCTTC.

The chain uses TRBV6-1 and TRBJ1-3; the match to TRBD1 covers 8 bases. There are 16 residues in the CDR3. CDR1 MNHNS and CDR2 SASEGT come from the germline V gene. V shed 0 bases and J 4 bases; nucleotides not matched to a gene: 5. The DNA for the CDR3 is TGTGCCAGCAGTGAAGCGATGCAGGGGGCGGGAAACACCATATATTTT. Translated, it gives CASSEAMQGAGNTIYF.

This sequence joins TRBV24-1 and TRBJ2-1; 7 nucleotides match TRBD1. Trimming cost V 0 bases and J 5 bases; bases outside gene matches: 6. The CDR3 is made up of 16 amino acids. Germline V gives CDR1 KGHDR, CDR2 SFDVKD. For the CDR3, the DNA is TGTGCCACCAGTGATTTGGTCAGGGGGTCCCACAATGAGCAGTTCTTC. Encoded protein: CATSDLVRGSHNEQFF.

The chain employs TRBV7-9 and TRBJ1-6; 8 nucleotides agree with TRBD1. V was pared by 8 bases and J by 15 bases, with 15 bases of the junction left unmatched. The CDR3 totals 14 residues. Per germline, CDR1 SEHNR and CDR2 FQNEAQ (reference sequence). As DNA, the CDR3 is TGTGCCAGCCGGAACTCGGGACAGGTCAACCTCCTCCACTTT. Protein: CASRNSGQVNLLHF.

V gene TRBV19 combines with J gene TRBJ2-7, with a tentative D call TRBD1 (6 bases). This CDR3 has 16 residues. The V end lost 3 bases, the J end lost 5 bases, and 20 bases lay between the germline ends. Germline CDR1 is LNHDA and CDR2 is SQIVND (reference sequence). CDR3: CASSIAAGAGSNEQYF. For the CDR3, the DNA is TGTGCCAGTAGTATCGCGGCAGGGGCCGGGTCCAACGAGCAGTACTTC.